This TCR beta chain appears in the sequencing data of a study of regulatory T cells in long-lasting Graves disease. The CDR3 has 12 amino acids. Germline V gene data show CDR1 as SGHAT and CDR2 as FQNNGV. Trimming took off 2 bases at V and 8 bases at J, with 7 bases between the two ends. The TCR beta library used iRepertoire HTBI primers with Arm-PCR amplification of CDR3. TCRdb reprocessed the multiplex PCR reads via MiXCR and lists one record per CDR3 protein. The sample carries hundreds of thousands of distinct CDR3 sequences, 15% to 20% recorded once. As to time point: newly diagnosed GD, antithyroid drugs for less than 3 months. PBMC RNA served as the TCR library source. Nine milliliters of peripheral blood went into EDTA tubes. The sample was also reused in another study, on T cells in Graves' hyperthyroidism and ophthalmopathy.

The sequence came from a woman aged 35-65 years with Graves disease. The V call is TRBV11-2, the J call TRBJ2-4; maybe TRBD2 (5 bases). Sequenced here: peripheral blood mononuclear cells (PBMCs), sampled at new diagnosis, from a patient treated with antithyroid drugs. CDR3 sequence (DNA): TGTGCCAGCAGCTTAAATAGCGACATTCAGTACTTC. Its translation: CASSLNSDIQYF.